Shown below are 25 T cell receptor beta chains from a single sample sequenced in a study of T cell clones after liver transplantation. The data were produced by immunoSEQ multiplex PCR, yet TCRdb's version contains in-frame clones alone and is incomplete. The sample contains tens of thousands of clones, about 86% of which appear only once. The sequences come from CD4+ T cells from blood, collected 24 months after liver transplant. Receptors originate from a human patient who received a liver transplant. Some of the T cells might come from the graft donor.

The rearrangement joins TRBV5-1 to TRBJ2-5, with 8 bases fitting TRBD1. V shed 3 bases, J shed 2 bases, and the junction held 3 bases outside the gene matches. Germline assignment: CDR1 SGHRS and CDR2 YFSETQ. The CDR3 is 14 residues long. CDR3 bases: TGCGCCAGCAGCTCGGACAGGGCTCAAGAGACCCAGTACTTC. Encoded protein: CASSSDRAQETQYF.

The V gene is TRBV5-1, the J gene TRBJ1-2, with D possibly being TRBD1 (6 bases). This CDR3 has 13 amino acids. Trimming removed 1 base at V and 8 bases at J, with 12 bases between. CDR1 is SGHRS and CDR2 is YFSETQ in the germline V gene. The CDR3 coding sequence is TGCGCCAGCAGCTTGACAGGGACCTCCGGCTACACCTTC. Its translation: CASSLTGTSGYTF.

The chain is built from TRBV6-1 and TRBJ1-1; TRBD1 aligns across 8 bases. CDR3 length: 14 residues. The germline CDR1 and CDR2 sequences are MNHNS and SASEGT. After removal of 4 bases from V and 6 bases from J, the junction contained 7 bases not matched to a gene. CDR3 nucleotides: TGTGCCAGCAGTGTGACAGGGGATGATTCTGAAGCTTTCTTT. Translated: CASSVTGDDSEAFF.

V and J are TRBV7-9 and TRBJ2-7; the match to TRBD1 covers 8 bases. Germline V gene lookup returns CDR1 SEHNR and CDR2 FQNEAQ (reference sequence). V lost 3 bases, J lost 4 bases, and 2 bases stayed unmatched. This CDR3 is 13 amino acids long. The CDR3 loop is CASSFTGGYEQYF. CDR3 DNA: TGTGCCAGCAGCTTCACAGGGGGGTACGAGCAGTACTTC. Combining the CDR3 with reference TRBV7-9 and TRBJ2-7 gives the whole variable domain DTGVSQNPRHKITKRGQNVTFRCDPISEHNRLYWYRQTLGQGPEFLTYFQNEAQLEKSRLLSDRFSAERPKGSFSTLEIQRTEQGDSAMYLCASSFTGGYEQYFGPGTRLTVT.

The chain is built from TRBV30 and TRBJ2-2; the D gene is possibly TRBD1 (6 bases). This CDR3 spans 15 amino acids. V was trimmed by 0 bases and J by 8 bases, leaving 16 bases between them. The germline gives CDR1 GTSNPN, CDR2 SVGIG (reference sequence). Here the CDR3 DNA reads TGTGCCTGGAGTGTACTTCCAGGGGCTGCAGGGGAGCTGTTTTTT. Encoded protein: CAWSVLPGAAGELFF.

This clone was seen only a few times. V is TRBV28 and J is TRBJ2-2; 9 bases match TRBD1. The junction had 5 bases not matched to a gene; V was cut back by 7 bases and J by 2 bases. Germline lookup yields CDR1 MDHEN and CDR2 SYDVKM. This CDR3 region has 15 residues. The chain's CDR3 is CASNPTGGNTGELFF. Here the CDR3 DNA reads TGTGCCAGCAATCCTACAGGGGGCAACACCGGGGAGCTGTTTTTT.

V gene TRBV19 combines with J gene TRBJ1-1, with D possibly matching TRBD1 (6 bases). Germline-derived CDR1 and CDR2 are LNHDA and SQIVND (reference sequence). Trimming cost V 7 bases and J 10 bases, with 25 bases left between them. The CDR3 length is 15 residues. CDR3 amino acids: CASTAIASGAGGAFF. The CDR3 DNA reads as TGTGCCAGTACCGCCATCGCGTCGGGGGCGGGAGGAGCTTTCTTT. The whole variable domain, filled in from reference TRBV19 and TRBJ1-1, reads DGGITQSPKYLFRKEGQNVTLSCEQNLNHDAMYWYRQDPGQGLRLIYYSQIVNDFQKGDIAEGYSVSREKKESFPLTVTSAQKNPTAFYLCASTAIASGAGGAFFGQGTRLTVV.

The J gene is TRBJ2-5, the V gene TRBV5-6; a weak D match, TRBD2 (7 bases). This CDR3 contains 16 residues. Between the trimmed V and J ends, which lost 1 base and 5 bases, there was a span of 18 bases. Germline V gives CDR1 SGHDT, CDR2 YYEEEE. CDR3 nucleotide sequence: TGTGCCAGCAGCTTGTTGGCGGGGGCAGGGTATGAGACCCAGTACTTC. Encoded protein: CASSLLAGAGYETQYF.

This chain's CDR3 is CASGFRTGPYEQYF. The CDR3 DNA reads as TGTGCTAGTGGTTTCCGGACCGGGCCCTACGAGCAGTACTTC. V gene TRBV12-5 combines with J gene TRBJ2-7, with D hard to call. The CDR3 sequence is 14 residues long. V lost 3 bases to trimming and J lost 2 bases, with 11 bases between them. Germline CDR1 is LGHNT and CDR2 is FRNRAP. The whole variable domain, remainder taken from reference TRBV12-5 and TRBJ2-7, is DARVTQTPRHKVTEMGQEVTMRCQPILGHNTVFWYRQTMMQGLELLAYFRNRAPLDDSGMPKDRFSAEMPDATLATLKIQPSEPRDSAVYFCASGFRTGPYEQYFGPGTRLTVT.

The chain couples TRBV6-6 to TRBJ1-1, with 7 bases fitting TRBD1. Germline V gene sequence: CDR1 MNHNY, CDR2 SVGAGI (reference sequence). This CDR3 comprises 14 residues. V dropped 5 bases and J dropped 4; count of bases not matched to a gene: 7. The chain's CDR3 is CASSRQGGSTEAFF. Here the CDR3 DNA reads TGTGCCAGCAGTCGACAGGGAGGGAGCACTGAAGCTTTCTTT.

This rearrangement joins TRBV5-4 to TRBJ2-7; 10 bases line up with TRBD1. The V gene end was trimmed by 5 bases and the J gene end by 1 base; junction bases not matched to a gene: 6. The CDR3 totals 15 residues. CDR1 is SGHNT and CDR2 is YYREEE in the germline V gene (reference sequence). The CDR3 nucleotides read TGTGCCAGCAGTTCGACAGGGGGCGGTTCCTACGAGCAGTACTTC. Translating gives CASSSTGGGSYEQYF.

The CDR3 protein is CAISEPGTAPRYEQYF. The CDR3 DNA reads TGTGCCATCAGTGAGCCAGGGACGGCACCCCGATACGAGCAGTACTTC. The gene calls are TRBV10-3 and TRBJ2-7, with D perhaps being TRBD1 or TRBD2 (5 bases each). The ends were cut back, 2 bases at V and 4 bases at J, with 18 bases in the middle. The CDR3 runs 16 residues. CDR1 is ENHRY and CDR2 is SYGVKD in the germline V gene.

The chain couples TRBV4-3 to TRBJ1-2; D remains unclear. Per germline, CDR1 LGHNA and CDR2 YSLEER. V was clipped by 0 bases and J by 3 bases, with 11 bases between them. The CDR3 has 15 amino acids. The CDR3 sequence: CASSQDISRDYGYTF. As DNA, the CDR3 is TGCGCCAGCAGCCAAGATATTTCGCGCGACTATGGCTACACCTTC.

The gene calls are TRBV6-5 and TRBJ1-3, with D possibly matching TRBD1 (5 bases). With 2 bases removed from V and 10 bases from J, the gap between germline ends came to 9 bases. Germline CDR1 MNHEY, CDR2 SVGAGI. This CDR3 comprises 12 residues. Written as DNA, the CDR3 is TGTGCCAGCAGTTACCATGGGGGTACCATATATTTT. This encodes CASSYHGGTIYF.

The CDR3 sequence: CASSGGGGAHNEQFF. CDR3 sequence (DNA): TGTGCCAGCAGCGGTGGGGGGGGAGCCCACAATGAGCAGTTCTTC. This chain links TRBV5-8 with TRBJ2-1; 7 positions agree with TRBD2. V trimming: 4 bases; J trimming: 5 bases; junction bases outside the gene matches: 9. Germline V gene lookup returns CDR1 SGHTS and CDR2 YDEGEE. The CDR3 consists of 15 residues.

This clone was detected only once. J is TRBJ1-5 and V is TRBV30; weak D call: TRBD1 (5 bases). V was shortened by 4 bases and J by 4 bases, with 11 bases between the two germline ends. The CDR3 is 13 residues long. Germline V lookup: CDR1 GTSNPN, CDR2 SVGIG (reference sequence). The CDR3 spells CAWTGPGNQPQHF. CDR3 coding DNA: TGTGCCTGGACGGGGCCTGGGAATCAGCCCCAGCATTTT.

In its sample, this clone was seen once. The rearrangement links TRBV5-8 to TRBJ2-1; TRBD1 matches at 8 bases. Germline V CDR1 and CDR2: SGHTS, YDEGEE. V was clipped by 6 bases and J by 4 bases; unmatched bases: 9. The length of the CDR3 is 15 residues. CDR3 coding DNA: TGTGCCAGCAAACACGACAGGGGTGCTTACAATGAGCAGTTCTTC. This sequence encodes CASKHDRGAYNEQFF.

The rearrangement uses TRBV7-8 and TRBJ1-2; D not certain. Germline CDR1 is SGHVS and CDR2 is FQNEAQ. CDR3 length: 13 amino acids. Deletions cut 2 bases from V and 8 bases from J, with 12 bases between. CDR3 in amino acids: CASSLSGNWGYTF. The DNA of the CDR3 is TGTGCCAGCAGCTTATCCGGGAATTGGGGCTACACCTTC.

Here the CDR3 DNA reads TGTGCCAGCAGTTTGTTCGACAGTGGGGAAAAACTGTTTTTT. Translated: CASSLFDSGEKLFF. V and J are TRBV28 and TRBJ1-4; D is possibly TRBD1 (5 bases). Germline-derived CDR1 and CDR2 are MDHEN and SYDVKM. The CDR3 length is 14 residues. Trimming took off 3 bases at V and 8 bases at J, with 13 bases between the two ends.

This clone has just one count. The V and J genes are TRBV10-3 and TRBJ1-5, with 9 bases that match TRBD1. The germline V gene encodes CDR1 ENHRY and CDR2 SYGVKD. The CDR3 is made up of 14 amino acids. Losses at the gene ends were 6 bases for V and 3 bases for J; bases not matched to a gene: 3. CDR3 region: CAISRTGDNQPQHF. CDR3 coding DNA: TGTGCCATCAGCAGGACAGGGGACAATCAGCCCCAGCATTTT.

J is TRBJ1-5 and V is TRBV19, with D hard to call. The V end lost 3 bases, the J end lost 5 bases, and 11 bases lay between the germline ends. The CDR3 has 14 amino acids. Germline assignment: CDR1 LNHDA and CDR2 SQIVND (reference sequence). CDR3 protein: CASSMKRSDQPQHF. CDR3 nucleotide sequence: TGTGCCAGTAGTATGAAGAGAAGCGATCAGCCCCAGCATTTT. The whole variable domain, remainder taken from reference TRBV19 and TRBJ1-5, is DGGITQSPKYLFRKEGQNVTLSCEQNLNHDAMYWYRQDPGQGLRLIYYSQIVNDFQKGDIAEGYSVSREKKESFPLTVTSAQKNPTAFYLCASSMKRSDQPQHFGDGTRLSIL.

The chain is built from TRBV6-4 and TRBJ2-3; tentative D call: TRBD1 (5 bases). Looked up from germline, CDR1 is MRHNA and CDR2 is SNTAGT. The CDR3 has 16 residues. V was trimmed by 7 bases and J by 3 bases, leaving 20 bases between them. Here the CDR3 reads CASMRYRSTNTDTQYF. Here the CDR3 DNA reads TGTGCCAGCATGAGGTACAGGTCCACGAATACAGATACGCAGTATTTT.

The chain uses TRBV27 and TRBJ2-2; D remains ambiguous. The CDR3 length is 18 residues. Germline V CDR1 and CDR2: MNHEY, SMNVEV (reference sequence). The ends were cut back, 0 bases at V and 1 base at J, with 15 bases in the middle. CDR3 sequence: CASSLSASFFRNTGELFF. The CDR3 bases are TGTGCCAGCAGTTTATCTGCCAGCTTTTTCAGGAACACCGGGGAGCTGTTTTTT.

This clone has just one count. This sequence joins TRBV29-1 and TRBJ1-2, with 7 bases matching TRBD1. The V segment lost 4 bases and the J segment 8 bases; nucleotides outside the gene matches: 4. Looked up from germline, CDR1 is SQVTM and CDR2 is ANQGSEA. This CDR3 has 11 amino acids. In DNA form, the CDR3 reads TGCAGCGTTGGGACAGGAACCGGCTACACCTTC. It is translated as CSVGTGTGYTF.

The chain combines TRBV13 with TRBJ2-7, with D possibly matching TRBD1 (6 bases). Between the trimmed V and J ends, which lost 2 bases and 7 bases, there was a span of 12 bases. The CDR3 loop spans 13 amino acids. Germline V lookup: CDR1 PRHDT, CDR2 FYEKMQ (reference sequence). This chain's CDR3 is CASSLRGCGEQYF. Written as DNA, the CDR3 is TGTGCCAGCAGCTTAAGGGGGTGCGGGGAGCAGTACTTC.